This is a list of T cell receptor beta chains from one sample in a study of blood T cell repertoires in COVID-19. Only in-frame clones appear in the TCRdb table, and some are missing; sequencing was by immunoSEQ multiplex PCR. The sample lists 84,000 or so clones, approximately 78% occurring once. The sample comprised peripheral blood. Receptors originate from an elderly woman with acute or convalescent COVID-19. The CDR3 runs from the conserved cysteine through the conserved F or W. Each record gives: D gene, V gene, CDR3 length, CDR3 protein. The D gene is left open where the match is weak.

TRBD1 TRBV11-3 16 CASSHLSGTGGGKVLF
- TRBV5-1 16 CASRLMSGQTNTEAFF
- TRBV19 12 CASLRVSTEAFF
- TRBV6-1 17 CASSDRRGGADNQPQHF
- TRBV28 14 CASSPADRDDGYTF
TRBD1 TRBV11-2 12 CASSSGQNEQFF
TRBD2 TRBV6-2/TRBV6-3 17 CASSYFPWTSGNNEQFF
TRBD1 TRBV6-6 18 CASSPRGDRGPGDTEAFF
TRBD1 TRBV4-1 14 CASNPGQGYDEQYF
- TRBV5-5 15 CASSLEVALSYEQYF
- TRBV9 14 CASSVSEIDNEQFF
- TRBV3-1/TRBV3-2 11 CASSQLTEAFF
- TRBV18 13 CASSLRSDQPQHF
- TRBV11-1 14 CASSPNRVTYEQYF
- TRBV19 12 CASSIRGYGYTF
- TRBV7-2 14 CASSWTVAKNIQYF
- TRBV7-2 15 CASSQEGTGTDTQYF
TRBD1 TRBV12-3/TRBV12-4 11 CASRTGPVEFF
TRBD2 TRBV6-6 14 CASGTSGGADEQFF
- TRBV10-1 16 CASSVAGTRPENEQFF
TRBD1 TRBV28 15 CASSSWTGGHYGYTF
TRBD1 TRBV6-2/TRBV6-3 15 CASSPGQGPTYEQYF
TRBD2 TRBV5-3 17 CARSSGELAGGSGELFF
TRBD1 TRBV14 13 CASSWSGGYEQYF
- TRBV30 12 CAWSPVNTEAFF
TRBD2 TRBV3-1/TRBV3-2 16 CASSQNLAGGTGELFF
- TRBV9 15 CASSVDLSSYNEQFF
- TRBV28 14 CASSLWDSSYEQYF
TRBD1 TRBV10-3 14 CAMAGTGNGYGYTF
- TRBV24-1 12 CATNRDTGELFF
- TRBV7-3 13 CASAEGVGNIQYF
- TRBV9 17 CASSVVGLRTGTDTQYF
TRBD1 TRBV6-6 14 CASSQGQGRQPQHF
- TRBV7-9 14 CASSPPQGRYEQYF
- TRBV2 14 CASSEGSSGNTIYF
TRBD2 TRBV7-3 16 CASSNTGTSGGETQYF
TRBD1 TRBV7-9 17 CASRKGQASFINEKLFF
- TRBV5-1 14 CASSPRGGPYEQFF
- TRBV6-5 13 CASSRSHAETQYF
- TRBV21-1 14 CASRQPGHQETQYF
TRBD1 TRBV25-1 15 CASSEGQVNYNEQFF
TRBD1 TRBV10-2 15 CASRTTGGVDYGYTF
TRBD2 TRBV7-8 16 CASSFRSGGKYNEQFF
TRBD1 TRBV7-9 15 CASSYTGTVGNEQFF
TRBD1 TRBV19 14 CASSPGQGAGEQYF
- TRBV9 13 CASGGLETDTQYF
- TRBV6-4 14 CASSDSRGQRGYTF
- TRBV11-2 12 CASSSSGDGYTF
TRBD1 TRBV7-2 15 CASSLAATGVGGYTF